Listed below are T cell receptor beta chains from one sample, sequenced in a study of blood T cell repertoires in COVID-19. Produced via immunoSEQ multiplex PCR; TCRdb's table is partial and in-frame only. The sample yields hundreds of thousands of clones, approximately 78% seen once. Material for sequencing was peripheral blood. These receptors originate from a woman aged 55 to 70 with active or convalescent COVID-19. CDR3s include the opening cysteine and the closing phenylalanine or tryptophan. D genes are given only for firm matches. Some rows have no size entry. The others give once, few or many, or a class for an expanded clone.

abundance	d_gene	v_gene	j_gene	CDR3nt	CDR3aa
-	-	TRBV7-8	TRBJ1-3	TGTGCCAGCAGCTTACGGCCCCCCGGGACAACTGGAAACACCATATATTTT	CASSLRPPGTTGNTIYF
-	TRBD1	TRBV7-2	TRBJ2-1	TGTGCCAGCAGCTTCGGACAGGGCCTATACAATGAGCAGTTCTTC	CASSFGQGLYNEQFF
-	-	TRBV9	TRBJ2-7	TGTGCCAGCAGCGTAGCTCTAAGGGCAGGAGGCGGCGAGCAGTACTTC	CASSVALRAGGGEQYF
-	-	TRBV19	TRBJ1-1	TGTGCCAGTATTAACTGGGGCAAGAACACTGAAGCTTTCTTT	CASINWGKNTEAFF
once	-	TRBV28	TRBJ1-5	TGTGCCAGCAGGGGATACCCTCAGGGGTCCAATCAGCCCCAGCATTTT	CASRGYPQGSNQPQHF
once	-	TRBV11-2	TRBJ2-2	TGTGCCAGCAGCCGTCAAGGACAACTCACCGGGGAGCTGTTTTTT	CASSRQGQLTGELFF
once	TRBD1	TRBV6-5	TRBJ1-2	TGTGCCAGCACAGGGGGGCGAAGGGGCTACACCTTC	CASTGGRRGYTF
few	-	TRBV3-1/TRBV3-2	TRBJ2-7	TGTGCCAGCAGCCAAGTTTGGCGGGACTCCTACGAGCAGTACTTC	CASSQVWRDSYEQYF
-	TRBD1	TRBV6-6	TRBJ1-1	TGTGCCAGCAGTTACCCTGGACAGGGGGCCGAAGCTTTCTTT	CASSYPGQGAEAFF
few	TRBD1	TRBV5-4	TRBJ1-3	TGTGCCAGCAGCTTGGGAGGGACAGCCTCTGGAAACACCATATATTTT	CASSLGGTASGNTIYF
-	-	TRBV24-1	TRBJ2-3	TGTGCCACCAGTGACCCGACTAGATTCCCAGATACGCAGTATTTT	CATSDPTRFPDTQYF
-	TRBD1	TRBV30	TRBJ1-2	TGTGCCTGGACCAAGGGGGCATTTGGTGGCTACACCTTC	CAWTKGAFGGYTF
-	-	TRBV5-1	TRBJ1-1	TGCGCCAGCAGCTTGGACAACAGGGCATGGGACACTGAAGCTTTCTTT	CASSLDNRAWDTEAFF
-	-	TRBV29-1	TRBJ1-3	TGCAGCGTTCTCGGACTTCCGAGCTCTGGAAACACCATATATTTT	CSVLGLPSSGNTIYF
-	-	TRBV3-1/TRBV3-2	TRBJ1-2	TGTGCCAGCAGCCCCCGGGGAACGCAGTATGGCTACACCTTC	CASSPRGTQYGYTF
-	TRBD1	TRBV5-1	TRBJ1-2	TGCGCCAGCAGCTTCCGACAGGGGGCATGGGGCTACACCTTC	CASSFRQGAWGYTF
-	-	TRBV30	TRBJ1-2	TGTGCCTGGAGTGCGACCGGACAGCTCATTAGCTATGGCTACACCTTC	CAWSATGQLISYGYTF
-	-	TRBV30	TRBJ1-2	TGTGCCTGGAGTGGCAGCGGCTCTGGCTACACCTTC	CAWSGSGSGYTF
-	TRBD2	TRBV5-1	TRBJ2-1	TGCGCCAGCAGCCTTGGGAGGGCATCCTACAATGAGCAGTTCTTC	CASSLGRASYNEQFF
-	-	TRBV7-9	TRBJ1-3	TGTGCCAGCAGCTCCGGACAGCCGAGCTCTGGAAACACCATATATTTT	CASSSGQPSSGNTIYF
-	-	TRBV30	TRBJ2-6	TGTGCCTGGAGCCTTGGCAACTCTGGGGCCAACGTCCTGACTTTC	CAWSLGNSGANVLTF
few	TRBD2	TRBV2	TRBJ2-7	TGTGCCAGCAGGTGGGAGGGCCAGGAGCAGTACTTC	CASRWEGQEQYF
-	TRBD1	TRBV7-2	TRBJ2-7	TGTGCCAGCAGCTTAGCTACAGGGGGTTTTTACGAGCAGTACTTC	CASSLATGGFYEQYF
-	TRBD1	TRBV11-2	TRBJ2-2	TGTGCCAGCAGCCCCGGACAGGGGGACGGCGGGGAGCTGTTTTTT	CASSPGQGDGGELFF
few	-	TRBV12-5	TRBJ1-2	TGTGCTAGTGCCTCCCCGATCGGGAGAAACTATGGCTACACCTTC	CASASPIGRNYGYTF
-	TRBD2	TRBV6-5	TRBJ2-5	TGTGCCACCCTAGGACTAGCCCAAGAGACCCAGTACTTC	CATLGLAQETQYF
-	TRBD2	TRBV3-1/TRBV3-2	TRBJ2-1	TGTGCCAGCAGCCAGCCCGGGACTAGGGGTTTAGGGCAGTTCTTC	CASSQPGTRGLGQFF
-	-	TRBV5-1	TRBJ2-7	TGCGCCAGCAGCCCTCCAGAGGAATACGAGCAGTACTTC	CASSPPEEYEQYF
-	-	TRBV5-1	TRBJ2-7	TGCGCCAGCAGCTTGGGGCAGGGGTGGAGCGAGCAGTACTTC	CASSLGQGWSEQYF
-	-	TRBV20-1	TRBJ1-2	TGCAGTGCTAGTGATTGGGGGGACTATGGCTACACCTTC	CSASDWGDYGYTF
-	-	TRBV21-1	TRBJ1-4	TGTGCCAGCAGCGCCCAATCGGACAGGCGGACTGAAAAACTGTTTTTT	CASSAQSDRRTEKLFF
-	TRBD2	TRBV9	TRBJ2-3	TGTGCCAGCAGCGTAGTGGCTAGCGGGGGTGATACGCAGTATTTT	CASSVVASGGDTQYF
-	TRBD1	TRBV6-5	TRBJ1-5	TGTGCCAGCAATCAGGGGGCTGGTCAGCCCCAGCATTTT	CASNQGAGQPQHF
-	TRBD1	TRBV2	TRBJ1-1	TGTGCCAGCAGTGAATCGCGGGACAGGGCCCGGATGAACACTGAAGCTTTCTTT	CASSESRDRARMNTEAFF
-	TRBD1	TRBV24-1	TRBJ2-7	TGTGCCACCAAACACCCCGGGGGACAGGGGACCTACGAGCAGTACTTC	CATKHPGGQGTYEQYF
few	-	TRBV19	TRBJ2-4	TGTGCCAGTAGTATCTACGGGTCAGCCAAAAACATTCAGTACTTC	CASSIYGSAKNIQYF
-	TRBD1	TRBV12-5	TRBJ2-2	TGTGCTAGTGGTGGGGAACAGGGGGTGCGTAGCGGGGAGCTGTTTTTT	CASGGEQGVRSGELFF
-	-	TRBV27	TRBJ1-2	TGTGCCAGCAGTCTGGGGCCTAACTATGGCTACACCTTC	CASSLGPNYGYTF
-	-	TRBV7-9	TRBJ2-2	TGTGCCAGCAGCTTAGGGCTCGGGGAGCTGTTTTTT	CASSLGLGELFF
-	TRBD1	TRBV27	TRBJ1-6	TGTGCCAGCAGCCTACAGGGGCTCAGCTCCTATAATTCACCCCTCCACTTT	CASSLQGLSSYNSPLHF
once	-	TRBV7-9	TRBJ2-2	TGTGCCAGCACTCTACTAGTCACCGGGGAGCTGTTTTTT	CASTLLVTGELFF
once	TRBD1	TRBV7-9	TRBJ1-1	TGTGCCAGCAGCCCACAGGGGGACACTGAAGCTTTCTTT	CASSPQGDTEAFF
-	TRBD1	TRBV6-6	TRBJ1-2	TGTGCCAGCAGCCCCCGGACAGGGAAGGCGGCCGGCTACACCTTC	CASSPRTGKAAGYTF
-	-	TRBV3-1/TRBV3-2	TRBJ1-2	TGTGCCAGCAGCCAAGAACACATTGGTGGCTACACCTTC	CASSQEHIGGYTF
-	-	TRBV18	TRBJ1-1	TGTGCCAGCTCACCACCGGGGGGGGGATCCACTGAAGCTTTCTTT	CASSPPGGGSTEAFF
-	TRBD2	TRBV4-3	TRBJ2-2	TGCGCCAGCAGGCCTAGCGGGGGGAACACCGGGGAGCTGTTTTTT	CASRPSGGNTGELFF
-	-	TRBV9	TRBJ2-1	TGTGCCAGCAGCGTAGGAAGAAGGGGTTACAATGAGCAGTTCTTC	CASSVGRRGYNEQFF
-	-	TRBV11-3	TRBJ2-3	TGTGCCAGCAGCAGACAGGACACAGATACGCAGTATTTT	CASSRQDTDTQYF
-	-	TRBV7-8	TRBJ1-1	TGTGCCAGCAGCTTAGTTGGGGGGGGTGGCGCTGAAGCTTTCTTT	CASSLVGGGGAEAFF
-	TRBD2	TRBV19	TRBJ2-2	TGTGCCAGTAGTAACAGCGGGGGGGCCCTGAGCGGGGAGCTGTTTTTT	CASSNSGGALSGELFF
-	TRBD1	TRBV7-2	TRBJ2-1	TGTGCCAGCAGCTATTTTGGACAGGGGGCGGGTGAGCAGTTCTTC	CASSYFGQGAGEQFF
-	-	TRBV7-9	TRBJ2-3	TGTGCCAGCAGCCCGGGTGTTACCTCCACAGATACGCAGTATTTT	CASSPGVTSTDTQYF
-	TRBD1	TRBV9	TRBJ2-1	TGTGCCAGCAGCCCCGGCAGGGGGCTGAATGAGCAGTTCTTC	CASSPGRGLNEQFF
-	-	TRBV3-1/TRBV3-2	TRBJ2-2	TGTGCCAGCAGCCAAGATGTAGTCAGGGCGAGGGAGCTGTTTTTT	CASSQDVVRARELFF